This T cell receptor beta chain is from a study of T cells after yellow fever vaccination. Looking at the study overall: Preparing low-cell-number fractions relied on SMART-Seq v4 Ultra Low Input. Overall study results and limits: Researchers report a weaker secondary response that nonetheless peaked faster, day 5 versus 15. A minor fraction of clonotypes spanned both CD4 and CD8 compartments.

In this sample, this clonotype turned up once. Its target is not known. One entry per CDR3 protein, called by TCRdb with MiXCR from the 5' RACE reads. The sample carries hundreds of thousands of distinct CDR3 sequences, 15% to 20% recorded once. Unmatched junction bases numbered 1, after V lost 0 bases and J lost 1 base. The CDR3 length is 16 residues. From germline, CDR1 is SGHRS and CDR2 YFSETQ. The clonotype comes from a man aged 18-30 years who received the YFV17D yellow fever vaccine. The V call is TRBV5-1, the J call TRBJ2-6; 7 nucleotides line up with TRBD1. Sequences were derived from PBMCs, sampled before the yellow fever booster vaccination. The CDR3 is CASSLATGSGANVLTF. Here the CDR3 DNA reads TGCGCCAGCAGCTTGGCGACAGGGTCTGGGGCCAACGTCCTGACTTTC.